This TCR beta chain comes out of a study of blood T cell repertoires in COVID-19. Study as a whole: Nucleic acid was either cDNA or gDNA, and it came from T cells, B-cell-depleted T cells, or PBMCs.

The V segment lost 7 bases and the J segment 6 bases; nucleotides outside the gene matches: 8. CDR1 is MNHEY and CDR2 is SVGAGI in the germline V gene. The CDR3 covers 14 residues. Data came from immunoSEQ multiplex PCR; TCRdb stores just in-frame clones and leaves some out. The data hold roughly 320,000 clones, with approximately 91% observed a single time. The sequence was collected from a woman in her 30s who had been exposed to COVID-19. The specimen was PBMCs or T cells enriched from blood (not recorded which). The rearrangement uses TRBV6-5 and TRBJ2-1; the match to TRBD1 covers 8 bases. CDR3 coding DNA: TGTGCCAGCAAGGGGACAGGAGAGCGCAATGAGCAGTTCTTC. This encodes CASKGTGERNEQFF.